This TCR beta chain was recorded in a study of blood T cell repertoires in COVID-19. Looking at the study overall: T cells, B-cell-depleted T cells, or PBMCs provided the cDNA or gDNA that served as material.

The germline gives CDR1 MNHEY, CDR2 SMNVEV (reference sequence). The junction had 3 bases not matched to a gene; V was cut back by 4 bases and J by 2 bases. The CDR3 loop spans 14 amino acids. Per the original data handling: For nucleated cells, counts were estimated from reference gene primer amplification. Sequencing used immunoSEQ multiplex PCR; TCRdb keeps in-frame clones, though not all of them. V and J calls and clone size are given by that table; D and trimming were obtained from the DNA. The sample has about 220,000 clones, 80% to 85% seen once. Study members were between about 18 and 95 years old and lived in some 22 US regions. Donors were grouped by their self-reported clinical history.

V is TRBV27 and J is TRBJ2-7, with 9 positions matching TRBD1. The sample comprised PBMCs or T cells enriched from blood (not recorded which). The TCR sequence derives from a woman in her thirties or forties who had recovered from COVID-19. The CDR3 nucleotides are TGTGCCAGCAGTTCCCGGACAGGGGCCTACGAGCAGTACTTC. This encodes CASSSRTGAYEQYF.